The TCR beta chain under discussion was sequenced for a study of blood T cell repertoires in COVID-19. About the study: COVID-19 samples collected from the United States, Italy and Spain covered acute and convalescent phases. In each case, the material was cDNA or gDNA derived from T cells, B-cell-depleted T cells, or PBMCs.

Germline V gene data show CDR1 as MNHEY and CDR2 as SMNVEV (reference sequence). The CDR3 spans 16 residues. V dropped 5 bases and J dropped 7 bases, with 24 bases sitting between them. Per the original methods: From reference gene primer amplification, estimates of nucleated cell counts were derived. The data were produced by immunoSEQ multiplex PCR, yet TCRdb's version contains in-frame clones alone and is incomplete. The D gene and trimming were derived from the DNA, and the V and J assignments and clone size from that table. The repertoire includes about 22,000 clones, more than 90% of them detected once, and roughly 3% sits in the top ten.

This receptor was identified in a woman aged 70-85 years with active COVID-19. The rearrangement joins TRBV27 to TRBJ2-7; maybe TRBD1 (6 bases). The source material was peripheral blood. This CDR3 reads CASSTKPATGNAEQYF. CDR3 nucleotides: TGTGCCAGCAGTACCAAGCCCGCCACAGGGAATGCTGAGCAGTACTTC.